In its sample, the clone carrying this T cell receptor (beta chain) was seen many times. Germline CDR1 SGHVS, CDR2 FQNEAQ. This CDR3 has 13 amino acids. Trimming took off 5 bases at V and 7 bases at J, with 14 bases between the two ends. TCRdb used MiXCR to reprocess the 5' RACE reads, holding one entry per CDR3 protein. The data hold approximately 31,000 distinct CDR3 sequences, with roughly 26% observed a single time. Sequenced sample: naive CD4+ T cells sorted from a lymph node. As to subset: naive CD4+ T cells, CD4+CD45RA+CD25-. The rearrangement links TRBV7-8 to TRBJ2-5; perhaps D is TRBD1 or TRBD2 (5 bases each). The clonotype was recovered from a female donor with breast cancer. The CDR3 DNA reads TGTGCCAGCAGCCCAATTGGGGGTCGGACCCAGTACTTC. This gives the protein CASSPIGGRTQYF.